Described below is a single T cell receptor (beta chain) sequence and its context. Its antigen is not identified. The data stem from a study of CXCR3-negative and CXCR3-positive naive CD8 T cells. Broader study findings: The TRBV-TRBJ usage of naive CXCR3-negative and CXCR3-positive cells was similar, but that of memory cells differed. Diversity in memory CD8+ cells fell much lower than the comparably high levels seen in both naive subsets.

The TRB cDNA libraries were prepared by 5' RACE with UMI labels. TCRdb re-analyzed the 5' RACE reads; it lists each CDR3 protein once, without DNA. The sample has 6,500 to 7,500 distinct CDR3 sequences, and its top ten clones hold around 1.9%. This TCR was recovered from a human donor in good health. Some clones in this sample may be carry-over from other donors' samples. The sample consisted of naive CXCR3- CD8+ T cells from blood. Described subset: CD45RO-CCR7+CD27+CD95- naive CD8+ T cells lacking CXCR3 (TNR3-).

The CDR3 region is CSVWGGDSHNEQFF. The chain couples TRBV29-1 to TRBJ2-1; TCRdb selects TRBD1, and the lack of DNA leaves this call unchecked. The germline gives CDR1 SQVTM, CDR2 ANQGSEA. The CDR3 covers 14 residues.